This T cell receptor beta chain was sequenced during a study of control samples from healthy donors and cancer patients. The V segment lost 2 bases and the J segment 6 bases; nucleotides outside the gene matches: 2. CDR1 is MRHNA and CDR2 is SNTAGT in the germline V gene. The CDR3 is 13 residues long. Only in-frame clones appear in the TCRdb table, and some are missing; sequencing was by immunoSEQ multiplex PCR. Found here are about 150,000 clones, more than 85% of them singletons; the top ten hold 2.4%. This sequence joins TRBV6-4 and TRBJ2-3; 7 bases map to TRBD2. The receptor comes from a man aged 50 or older in good health. Sample: blood. CDR3 region: CASSDAGEDTQYF. CDR3 DNA: TGTGCCAGCAGTGACGCGGGGGAGGATACGCAGTATTTT.